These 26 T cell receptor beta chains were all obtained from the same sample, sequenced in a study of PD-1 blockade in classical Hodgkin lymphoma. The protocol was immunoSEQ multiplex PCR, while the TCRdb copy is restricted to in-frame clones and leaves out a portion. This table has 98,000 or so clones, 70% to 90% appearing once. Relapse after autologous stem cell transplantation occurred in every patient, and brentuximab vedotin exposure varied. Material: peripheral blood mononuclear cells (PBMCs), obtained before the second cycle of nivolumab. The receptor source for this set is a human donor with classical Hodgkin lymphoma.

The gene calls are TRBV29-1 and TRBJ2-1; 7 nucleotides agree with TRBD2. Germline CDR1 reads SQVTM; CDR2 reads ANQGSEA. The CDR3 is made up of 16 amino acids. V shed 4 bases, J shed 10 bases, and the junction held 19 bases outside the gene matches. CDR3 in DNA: TGCAGCGTTGGGGTGAATGTGGCGCGGCTGGGGGGGGAGCAGTTCTTC. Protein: CSVGVNVARLGGEQFF.

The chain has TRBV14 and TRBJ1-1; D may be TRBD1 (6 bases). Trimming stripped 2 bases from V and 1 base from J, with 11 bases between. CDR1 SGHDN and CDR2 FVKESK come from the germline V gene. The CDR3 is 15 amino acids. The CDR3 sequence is CASSQFGGPNTEAFF. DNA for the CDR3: TGTGCCAGCAGCCAATTCGGGGGGCCGAACACTGAAGCTTTCTTT.

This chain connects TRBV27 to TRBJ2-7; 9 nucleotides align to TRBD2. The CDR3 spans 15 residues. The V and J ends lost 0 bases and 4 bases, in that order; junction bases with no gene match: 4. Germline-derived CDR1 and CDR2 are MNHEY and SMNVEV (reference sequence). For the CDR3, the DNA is TGTGCCAGCAGTTTATCGAGGACTAGCGTGTACGAGCAGTACTTC. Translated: CASSLSRTSVYEQYF.

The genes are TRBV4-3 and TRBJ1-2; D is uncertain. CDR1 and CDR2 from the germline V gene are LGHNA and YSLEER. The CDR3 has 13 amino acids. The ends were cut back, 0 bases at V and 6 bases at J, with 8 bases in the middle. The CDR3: CASSQETRHGYTF. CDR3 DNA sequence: TGCGCCAGCAGCCAAGAAACCCGGCATGGCTACACCTTC.

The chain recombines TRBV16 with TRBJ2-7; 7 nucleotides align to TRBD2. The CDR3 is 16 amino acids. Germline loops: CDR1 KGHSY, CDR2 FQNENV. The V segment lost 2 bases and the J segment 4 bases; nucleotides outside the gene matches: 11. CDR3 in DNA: TGTGCCAGCAGCCAAAGGTCTGCTAGCGGACTATACGAGCAGTACTTC. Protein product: CASSQRSASGLYEQYF. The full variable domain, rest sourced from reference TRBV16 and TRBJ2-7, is GEEVAQTPKHLVRGEGQKAKLYCAPIKGHSYVFWYQQVLKNEFKFLISFQNENVFDETGMPKERFSAKCLPNSPCSLEIQATKLEDSAVYFCASSQRSASGLYEQYFGPGTRLTVT.

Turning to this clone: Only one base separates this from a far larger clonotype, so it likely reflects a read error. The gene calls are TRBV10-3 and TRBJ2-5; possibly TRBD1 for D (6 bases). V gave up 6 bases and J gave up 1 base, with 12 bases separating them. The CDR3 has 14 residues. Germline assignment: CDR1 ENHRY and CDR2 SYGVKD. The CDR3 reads CAISSWGPQETQYF. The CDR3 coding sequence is TGTGCCATCAGCTCCTGGGGGCCCCAAGAGACCCAGTACTTC.

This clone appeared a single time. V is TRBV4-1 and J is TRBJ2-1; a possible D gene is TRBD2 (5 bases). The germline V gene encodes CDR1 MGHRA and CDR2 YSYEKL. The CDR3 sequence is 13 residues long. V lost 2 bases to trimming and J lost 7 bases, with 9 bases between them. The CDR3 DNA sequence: TGCGCCAGCAGCCAACTACTAGTAAATGAGCAGTTCTTC. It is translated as CASSQLLVNEQFF.

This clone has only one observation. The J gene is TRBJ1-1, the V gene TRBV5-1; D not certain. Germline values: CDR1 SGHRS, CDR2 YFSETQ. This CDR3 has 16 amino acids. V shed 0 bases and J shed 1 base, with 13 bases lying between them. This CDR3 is CASSLDGISENTEAFF. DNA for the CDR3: TGCGCCAGCAGCTTGGATGGCATTTCGGAGAACACTGAAGCTTTCTTT.

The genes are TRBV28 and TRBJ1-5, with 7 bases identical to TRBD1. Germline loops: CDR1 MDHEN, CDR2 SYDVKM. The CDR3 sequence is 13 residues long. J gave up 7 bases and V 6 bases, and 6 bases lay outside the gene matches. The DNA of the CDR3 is TGTGCCAGCAGGCTGACAGGGAACCAGCCCCAGCATTTT. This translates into CASRLTGNQPQHF.

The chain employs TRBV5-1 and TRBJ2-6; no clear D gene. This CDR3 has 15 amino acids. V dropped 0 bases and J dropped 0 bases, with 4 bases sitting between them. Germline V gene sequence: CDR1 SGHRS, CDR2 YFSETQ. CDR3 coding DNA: TGCGCCAGCAGCTTGGGGGCCTCTGGGGCCAACGTCCTGACTTTC. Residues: CASSLGASGANVLTF.

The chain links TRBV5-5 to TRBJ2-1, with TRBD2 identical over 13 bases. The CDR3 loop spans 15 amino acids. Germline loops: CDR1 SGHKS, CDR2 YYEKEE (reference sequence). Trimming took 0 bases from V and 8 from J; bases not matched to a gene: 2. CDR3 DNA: TGTGCCAGCAGCTTGGATGGACTAGCGGGAGATGAGCAGTTCTTC. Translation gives CASSLDGLAGDEQFF.

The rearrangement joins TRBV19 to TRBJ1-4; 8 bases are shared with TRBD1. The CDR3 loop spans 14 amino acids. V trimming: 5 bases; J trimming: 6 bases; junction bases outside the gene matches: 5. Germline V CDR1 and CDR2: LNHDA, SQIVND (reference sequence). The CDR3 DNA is TGTGCCAGTAGTGTCGACAGGGGATATGAAAAACTGTTTTTT. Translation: CASSVDRGYEKLFF.

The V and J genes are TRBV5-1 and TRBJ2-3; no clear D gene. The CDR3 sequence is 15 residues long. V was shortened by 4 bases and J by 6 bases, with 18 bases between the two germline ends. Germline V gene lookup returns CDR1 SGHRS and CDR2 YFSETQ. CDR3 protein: CASSPALDGPDTQYF. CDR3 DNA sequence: TGCGCCAGCAGCCCAGCACTCGACGGGCCTGATACGCAGTATTTT. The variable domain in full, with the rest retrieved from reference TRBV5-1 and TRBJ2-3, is KAGVTQTPRYLIKTRGQQVTLSCSPISGHRSVSWYQQTPGQGLQFLFEYFSETQRNKGNFPGRFSGRQFSNSRSEMNVSTLELGDSALYLCASSPALDGPDTQYFGPGTRLTVL.

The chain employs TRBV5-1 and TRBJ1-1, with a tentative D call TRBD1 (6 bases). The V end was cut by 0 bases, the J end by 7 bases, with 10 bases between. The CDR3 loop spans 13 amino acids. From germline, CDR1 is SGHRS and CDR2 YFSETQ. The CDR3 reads CASSLDRAGEAFF. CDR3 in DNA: TGCGCCAGCAGCTTGGACAGGGCCGGTGAAGCTTTCTTT.

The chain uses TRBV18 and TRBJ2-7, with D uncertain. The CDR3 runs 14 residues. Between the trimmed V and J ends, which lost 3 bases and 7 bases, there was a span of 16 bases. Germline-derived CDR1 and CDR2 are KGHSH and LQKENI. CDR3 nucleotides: TGTGCCAGCTCACCTTCACAATCTTTGGAAGAGCAGTACTTC. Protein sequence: CASSPSQSLEEQYF.

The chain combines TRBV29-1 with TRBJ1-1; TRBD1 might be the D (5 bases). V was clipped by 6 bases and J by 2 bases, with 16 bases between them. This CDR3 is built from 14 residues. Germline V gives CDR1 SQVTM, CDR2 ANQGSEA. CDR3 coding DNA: TGCAGCGTGACACCGGGACGGCTTAACACTGAAGCTTTCTTT. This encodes CSVTPGRLNTEAFF.

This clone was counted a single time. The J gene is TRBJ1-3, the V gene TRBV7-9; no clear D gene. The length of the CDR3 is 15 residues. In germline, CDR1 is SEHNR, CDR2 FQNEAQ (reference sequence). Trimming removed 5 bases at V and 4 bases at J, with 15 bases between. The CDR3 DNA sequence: TGTGCCAGCAGCCAACCGGGAATTACGGGAAACACCATATATTTT. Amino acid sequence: CASSQPGITGNTIYF.

DNA of the CDR3: TGTGCCATCGGAAACAGCTATTCCTACGAGCAGTACTTC. Translated: CAIGNSYSYEQYF. J is TRBJ2-7 and V is TRBV10-3, with D uncertain. Looked up from germline, CDR1 is ENHRY and CDR2 is SYGVKD. The CDR3 covers 13 residues. V was cut by 8 bases and J by 1 base, with 12 bases left in between.

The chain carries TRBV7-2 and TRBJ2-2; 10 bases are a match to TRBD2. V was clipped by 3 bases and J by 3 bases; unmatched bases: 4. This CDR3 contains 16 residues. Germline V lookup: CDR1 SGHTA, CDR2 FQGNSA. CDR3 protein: CASSLTSGPYTGELFF. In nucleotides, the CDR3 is TGTGCCAGCAGCTTGACTAGCGGGCCTTACACCGGGGAGCTGTTTTTT.

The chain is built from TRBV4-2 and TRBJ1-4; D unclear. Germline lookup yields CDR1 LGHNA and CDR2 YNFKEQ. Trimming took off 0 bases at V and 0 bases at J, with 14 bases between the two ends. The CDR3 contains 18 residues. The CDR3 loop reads CASSQDREALATNEKLFF. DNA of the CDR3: TGTGCCAGCAGCCAAGATAGGGAAGCCTTAGCAACTAATGAAAAACTGTTTTTT.

The CDR3 reads CASSLGTSGNNEQFF. The CDR3 nucleotides are TGTGCCAGCAGCTTAGGGACTAGCGGGAATAATGAGCAGTTCTTC. This chain joins TRBV7-2 and TRBJ2-1; 12 bases map to TRBD2. The CDR3 is 15 amino acids. The V gene's germline CDR1 is SGHTA and CDR2 FQGNSA. The V and J ends lost 1 base and 7 bases, in that order; junction bases with no gene match: 2.

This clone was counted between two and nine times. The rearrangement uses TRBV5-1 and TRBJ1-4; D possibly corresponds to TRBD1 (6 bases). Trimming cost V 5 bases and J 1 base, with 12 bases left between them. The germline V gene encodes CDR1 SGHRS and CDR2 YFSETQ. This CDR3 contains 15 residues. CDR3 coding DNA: TGCGCCAGCAGATCCGACAGGATAACTAATGAAAAACTGTTTTTT. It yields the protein CASRSDRITNEKLFF.

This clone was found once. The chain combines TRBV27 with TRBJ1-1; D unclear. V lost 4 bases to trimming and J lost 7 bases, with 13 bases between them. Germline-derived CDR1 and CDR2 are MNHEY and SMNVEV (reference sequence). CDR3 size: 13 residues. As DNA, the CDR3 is TGTGCCAGCAGTTCGAGGACCTCAGTTGAAGCTTTCTTT. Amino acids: CASSSRTSVEAFF.

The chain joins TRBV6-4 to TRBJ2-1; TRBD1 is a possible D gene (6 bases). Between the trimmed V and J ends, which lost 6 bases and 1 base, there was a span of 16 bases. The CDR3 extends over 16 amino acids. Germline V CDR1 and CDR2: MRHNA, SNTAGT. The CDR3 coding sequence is TGTGCCAGCAGCGGCGTAGGGGGTAGTTCCTACAATGAGCAGTTCTTC. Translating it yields CASSGVGGSSYNEQFF.

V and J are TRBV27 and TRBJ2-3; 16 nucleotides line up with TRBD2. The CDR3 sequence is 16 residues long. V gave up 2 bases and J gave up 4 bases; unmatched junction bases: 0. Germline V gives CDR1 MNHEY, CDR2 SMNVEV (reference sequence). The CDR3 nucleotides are TGTGCCAGCAGTTTAGGGACTAGCGGGAGGGCAGATACGCAGTATTTT. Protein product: CASSLGTSGRADTQYF.

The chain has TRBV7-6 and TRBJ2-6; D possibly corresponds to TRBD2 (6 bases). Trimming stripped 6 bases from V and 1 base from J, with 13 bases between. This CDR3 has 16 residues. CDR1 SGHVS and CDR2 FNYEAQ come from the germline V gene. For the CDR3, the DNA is TGTGCCAGCAGTCCGAGGAGGGGTTCTGGGGCCAACGTCCTGACTTTC. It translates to CASSPRRGSGANVLTF.